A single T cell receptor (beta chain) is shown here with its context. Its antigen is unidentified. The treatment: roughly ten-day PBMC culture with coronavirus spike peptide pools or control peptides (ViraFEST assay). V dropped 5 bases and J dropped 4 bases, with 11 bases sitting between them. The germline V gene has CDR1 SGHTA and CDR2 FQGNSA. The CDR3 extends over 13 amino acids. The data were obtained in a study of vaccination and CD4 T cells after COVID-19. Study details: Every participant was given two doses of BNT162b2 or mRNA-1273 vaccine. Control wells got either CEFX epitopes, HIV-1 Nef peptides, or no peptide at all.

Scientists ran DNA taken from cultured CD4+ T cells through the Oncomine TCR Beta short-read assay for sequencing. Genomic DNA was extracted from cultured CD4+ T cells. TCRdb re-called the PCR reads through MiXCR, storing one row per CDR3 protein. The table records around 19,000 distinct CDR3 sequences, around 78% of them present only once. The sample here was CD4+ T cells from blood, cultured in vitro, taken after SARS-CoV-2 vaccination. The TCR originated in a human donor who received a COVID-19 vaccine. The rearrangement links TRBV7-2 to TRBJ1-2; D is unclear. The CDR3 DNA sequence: TGTGCCAGCAGCGTGGCAGCCGGCTATGGCTACACCTTC. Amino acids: CASSVAAGYGYTF.